The T cell receptor (beta chain) described here comes from a study of T cells in Graves' hyperthyroidism and ophthalmopathy. For the study at large: It was at initial diagnosis, before any treatment, that peripheral blood was collected.

The investigators amplified TCR beta CDR3 regions from RNA transcripts. HTBI primers were employed in a first-round RT-PCR of the TCR CDR3. From the multiplex PCR reads, TCRdb called clonotypes with MiXCR, one entry per CDR3 protein. The sample holds around 300,000 distinct CDR3 sequences, more than 10% seen once. In its sample, this clonotype was seen many times. The CDR3 is 15 residues long. Trimming left V 5 bases short and J 2 bases short, with 15 bases between. Germline-derived CDR1 and CDR2 are SGHVS and FQNEAQ. The patients, who ranged from 18 to 65 in age, presented with newly diagnosed hyperthyroidism lasting under 2 months. Predating any ophthalmopathy symptoms, the blood sample was taken at first hyperthyroidism diagnosis. Each 10 ml fresh peripheral blood draw supplied the PBMCs.

The J gene is TRBJ2-5, the V gene TRBV7-8, with D possibly TRBD2 on 5 matching bases. This sequence was found in a woman aged 25 to 39 with Graves' hyperthyroidism that later progressed to Graves' ophthalmopathy. What was sequenced was blood. CDR3 sequence: CASSRWTEEQETQYF. The DNA for the CDR3 is TGTGCCAGCAGCCGGTGGACTGAGGAACAAGAGACCCAGTACTTC.